The clone carrying this T cell receptor (beta chain) has a count of ten or more. Antigen: not known. Trimming took off 7 bases at V and 0 bases at J, with 16 bases between the two ends. CDR1 is MNHEY, CDR2 SMNVEV, per germline (reference sequence). The CDR3 contains 15 residues. This specimen belongs to a study of OX40 agonist ivuxolimab in advanced cancers. Study results and caveats: Within 6 weeks, CD4+ and CD8+ blood T cells expanded clonally at 0.1 to 3.0 mg/kg. CD8+ T cells were the subset that, on average, had more expanded clones than CD4+. The 0.1-3.0 mg/kg partial responders had among the lowest clonal expansion.

TCRdb's copy holds only in-frame clones and misses some; the assay was immunoSEQ multiplex PCR. The sample records 35,000 to 45,000 clones, about 82% being singletons. V is TRBV27 and J is TRBJ2-7; D may match TRBD1 or TRBD2 (5 bases each). The sequences come from CD4+ or CD8+ T cells sorted from blood, collected in a trial of the OX40 agonist ivuxolimab. This clonotype was sampled from an adult with an advanced solid tumor such as melanoma, head and neck, liver or kidney cancer. CDR3: CASNSRPGPSYEQYF. The CDR3 DNA sequence: TGTGCCAGCAACTCCCGACCGGGGCCCTCCTACGAGCAGTACTTC.